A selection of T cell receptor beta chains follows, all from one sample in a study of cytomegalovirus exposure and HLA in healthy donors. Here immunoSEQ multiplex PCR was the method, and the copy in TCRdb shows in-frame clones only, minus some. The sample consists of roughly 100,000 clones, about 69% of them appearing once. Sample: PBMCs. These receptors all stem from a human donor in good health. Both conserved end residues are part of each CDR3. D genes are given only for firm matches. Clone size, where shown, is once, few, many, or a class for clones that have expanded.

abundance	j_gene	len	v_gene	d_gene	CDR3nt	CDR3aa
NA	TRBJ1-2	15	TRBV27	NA	TGTGCCAGCAGTTTATTCCCAGGGAACTCCTATGGCTACACCTTC	CASSLFPGNSYGYTF
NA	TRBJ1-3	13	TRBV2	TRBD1	TGTGCCAGCAGAGGGACAGGGGGAAACACCATATATTTT	CASRGTGGNTIYF
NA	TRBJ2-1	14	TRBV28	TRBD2	TGTGCCAGCAGTTTATCGGGTGTAGGGGACTATCAGTTCTTC	CASSLSGVGDYQFF
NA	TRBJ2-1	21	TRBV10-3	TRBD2	TGTGCCATCAGTGAGCCATTTCGGAAACCGGGACTAGCGGGAGGTTGGTATGAGCAGTTCTTC	CAISEPFRKPGLAGGWYEQFF
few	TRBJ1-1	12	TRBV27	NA	TGTGCCAGCGGGCCCTTCAACACTGAAGCTTTCTTT	CASGPFNTEAFF
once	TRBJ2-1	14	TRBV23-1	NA	TGCGCCAGCAGTCGGCAGGGGGGTTACAATGAGCAGTTCTTC	CASSRQGGYNEQFF
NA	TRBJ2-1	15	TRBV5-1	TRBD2	TGCGCCAGCAGCCCGGATGGCGGGAGGGCCTTGGAGCAGTTCTTC	CASSPDGGRALEQFF
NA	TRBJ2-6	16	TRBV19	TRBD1	TGTGCCAGTAGTACAGGACAGGGCTCTGGGGCCAACGTCCTGACTTTC	CASSTGQGSGANVLTF
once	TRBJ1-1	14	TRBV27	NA	TGTGCCAGCAGTTCGTTTTTGGGGGGGCCCGAAGCTTTCTTT	CASSSFLGGPEAFF
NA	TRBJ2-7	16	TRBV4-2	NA	TGTGCCAGCAGCCAAGTCGCTGAAGTAGCGGCCTACGAGCAGTACTTC	CASSQVAEVAAYEQYF
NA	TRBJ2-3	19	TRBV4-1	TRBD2	TGCGCCAGCAGCCAGACCCGACTAGCGGGAGGACAAGACACAGATACGCAGTATTTT	CASSQTRLAGGQDTDTQYF
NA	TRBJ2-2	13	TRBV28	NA	TGTGCCAGCAAGGTACAGTTCACCGGGGAGCTGTTTTTT	CASKVQFTGELFF
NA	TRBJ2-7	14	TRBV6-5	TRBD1	TGTGCCAGCAGTCCATCCCGGACAGGTAACGAGCAGTACTTC	CASSPSRTGNEQYF
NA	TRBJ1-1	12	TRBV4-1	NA	TGCGCCAGCAGCCAAGACAGGGTGGCAGCTTTCTTT	CASSQDRVAAFF
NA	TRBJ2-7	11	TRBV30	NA	TGTGCCTGGAGCCCTGGGAGTTCGCAGTACTTC	CAWSPGSSQYF
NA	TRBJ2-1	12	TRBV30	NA	TGTGCCTGGAGAGTCCCTAGTAATGAGCAGTTCTTC	CAWRVPSNEQFF
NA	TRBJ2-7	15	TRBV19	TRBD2	TGTGCCAGTAGTATTAAGGCGGGAGTGGTGTACGAGCAGTACTTC	CASSIKAGVVYEQYF
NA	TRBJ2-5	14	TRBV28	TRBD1	TGTGCCAGCAGTTCTAGGACAGGGTGGGAGACCCAGTACTTC	CASSSRTGWETQYF
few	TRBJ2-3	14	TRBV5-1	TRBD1	TGCGCCAGCAGCGTCGGGACAGATACAGATACGCAGTATTTT	CASSVGTDTDTQYF
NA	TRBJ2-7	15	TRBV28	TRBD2	TGTGCCAGCAGTTTGACTAGCTTAATGTCCTACGAGCAGTACTTC	CASSLTSLMSYEQYF
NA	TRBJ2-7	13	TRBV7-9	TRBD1	TGTGCCAGCACCCTGGGACAGTTCGGCGAGCAGTACTTC	CASTLGQFGEQYF
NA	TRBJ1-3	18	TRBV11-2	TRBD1	TGTGCCAGCAGCCTACAAAGCGGAGGGGGCCGATACGGAAACACCATATATTTT	CASSLQSGGGRYGNTIYF
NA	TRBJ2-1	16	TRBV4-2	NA	TGTGCCAGCAGCCAAGATGCCCTAGTGGCCTACAATGAGCAGTTCTTC	CASSQDALVAYNEQFF
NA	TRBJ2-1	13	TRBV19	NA	TGTGCCAGTGCTCAGGGACTGCTCAATGAGCAGTTCTTC	CASAQGLLNEQFF
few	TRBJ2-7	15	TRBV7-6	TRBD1	TGTGCCAGCAGCTTAGGGACAGGGGGCTCCTACGAGCAGTACTTC	CASSLGTGGSYEQYF
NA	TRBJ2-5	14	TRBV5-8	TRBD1	TGTGCCAGCAGCCTGACAGGGGTAGCGGCAGTCGGCGACTTC	CASSLTGVAAVGDF